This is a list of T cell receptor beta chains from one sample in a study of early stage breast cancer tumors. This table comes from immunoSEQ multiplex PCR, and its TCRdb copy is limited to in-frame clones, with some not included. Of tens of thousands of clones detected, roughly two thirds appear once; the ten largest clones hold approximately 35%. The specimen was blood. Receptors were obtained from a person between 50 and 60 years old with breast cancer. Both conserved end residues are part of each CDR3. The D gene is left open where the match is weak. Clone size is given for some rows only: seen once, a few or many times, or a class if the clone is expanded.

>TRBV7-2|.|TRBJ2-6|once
CASSLGPGAGANVLTF
TGTGCCAGCAGCTTAGGTCCGGGAGCGGGGGCCAACGTCCTGACTTTC
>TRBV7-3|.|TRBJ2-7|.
CASSNGPMASYEQYF
TGTGCCAGCAGCAATGGACCGATGGCCTCCTACGAGCAGTACTTC
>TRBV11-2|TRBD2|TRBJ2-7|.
CASSRGLAGFEQYF
TGTGCCAGCAGCCGGGGACTAGCGGGATTCGAGCAGTACTTC
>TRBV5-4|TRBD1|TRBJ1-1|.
CASSIDRGDTEAFF
TGTGCCAGCAGCATTGACAGGGGGGACACTGAAGCTTTCTTT
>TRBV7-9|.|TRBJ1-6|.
CASSSTARGGYNSPLHF
TGTGCCAGCAGCTCCACTGCCCGGGGGGGTTATAATTCACCCCTCCACTTT
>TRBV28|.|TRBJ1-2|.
CASSWGQNYGYTF
TGTGCCAGCAGTTGGGGTCAGAACTATGGCTACACCTTC
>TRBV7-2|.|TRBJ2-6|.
CASSFGTGANVLTF
TGTGCCAGCAGCTTTGGGACTGGGGCCAACGTCCTGACTTTC
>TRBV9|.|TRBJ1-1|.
CASSVFPHRVTEAFF
TGTGCCAGCAGCGTCTTTCCCCACAGGGTCACTGAAGCTTTCTTT
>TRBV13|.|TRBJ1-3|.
CASSENRTPRDTIYF
TGTGCCAGCAGCGAAAACAGGACCCCGCGGGACACCATATATTTT
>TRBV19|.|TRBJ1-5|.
CASSIQAQGNQPQHF
TGTGCCAGTAGTATCCAGGCACAGGGCAATCAGCCCCAGCATTTT
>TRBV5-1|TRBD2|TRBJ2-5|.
CASSPRSGRDQETQYF
TGCGCCAGCAGCCCTCGTAGCGGGAGGGACCAAGAGACCCAGTACTTC
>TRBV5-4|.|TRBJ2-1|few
CASTLTGLNEQFF
TGTGCCAGCACCTTGACAGGTCTCAATGAGCAGTTCTTC
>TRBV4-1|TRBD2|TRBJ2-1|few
CASSPSGNEQFF
TGCGCCAGCAGCCCTAGCGGAAATGAGCAGTTCTTC
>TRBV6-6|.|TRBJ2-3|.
CASRFSTDTQYF
TGTGCCAGCAGATTCAGCACAGATACGCAGTATTTT
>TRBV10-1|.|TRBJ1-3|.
CASSEGSGNTIYF
TGCGCCAGCAGTGAGGGCTCTGGAAACACCATATATTTT
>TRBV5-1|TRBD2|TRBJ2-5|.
CASSLDAGGQGETQYF
TGCGCCAGCAGCTTGGATGCGGGAGGGCAGGGAGAGACCCAGTACTTC
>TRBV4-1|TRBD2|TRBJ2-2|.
CASSHRGAGELFF
TGCGCCAGCAGCCACCGGGGGGCCGGGGAGCTGTTTTTT
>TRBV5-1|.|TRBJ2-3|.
CASSASTDTQYF
TGCGCCAGCAGCGCTAGCACAGATACGCAGTATTTT
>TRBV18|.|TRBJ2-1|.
CASSSAARSGSYNEQFF
TGTGCCAGCTCATCAGCTGCCCGCTCCGGCTCTTACAATGAGCAGTTCTTC
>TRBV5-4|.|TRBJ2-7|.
CASSQVRSTQSSYEQYF
TGTGCCAGCAGCCAGGTTAGGTCTACCCAATCCTCCTACGAGCAGTACTTC
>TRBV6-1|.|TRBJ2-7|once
CASSEGQLYEQYF
TGTGCCAGCAGTGAAGGGCAGCTCTACGAGCAGTACTTC
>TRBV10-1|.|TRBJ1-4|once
CASTSSEAATNEKLFF
TGCGCCAGCACCTCCTCGGAGGCAGCAACTAATGAAAAACTGTTTTTT
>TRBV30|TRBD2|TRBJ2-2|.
CAWSVTGGAGELFF
TGTGCCTGGAGTGTGACGGGAGGTGCCGGGGAGCTGTTTTTT
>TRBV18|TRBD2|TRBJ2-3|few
CASSPSGSTDTQYF
TGTGCCAGCTCACCTAGCGGGAGCACAGATACGCAGTATTTT
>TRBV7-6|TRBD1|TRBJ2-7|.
CASSSDRGPSYEQYF
TGTGCCAGCAGCTCAGACAGGGGACCCTCCTACGAGCAGTACTTC
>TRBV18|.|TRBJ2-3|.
CASSPLAGSTDTQYF
TGTGCCAGCTCTCCCTTGGCAGGTAGCACAGATACGCAGTATTTT
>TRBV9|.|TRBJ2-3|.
CASSAGTTLRSDTQYF
TGTGCCAGCAGCGCCGGGACCACACTCCGGTCAGATACGCAGTATTTT
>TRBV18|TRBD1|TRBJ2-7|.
CASSPPRTGNYEQYF
TGTGCCAGCTCACCACCCCGGACAGGGAACTACGAGCAGTACTTC
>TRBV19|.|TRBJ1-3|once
CASQRGRNTIYF
TGTGCCAGCCAGAGGGGACGAAACACCATATATTTT
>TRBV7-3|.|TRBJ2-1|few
CASSLTPGDEQFF
TGTGCCAGCAGCTTAACTCCAGGGGATGAGCAGTTCTTC
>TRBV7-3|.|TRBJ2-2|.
CASSSPADTGELFF
TGTGCCAGCAGCTCCCCCGCGGATACCGGGGAGCTGTTTTTT
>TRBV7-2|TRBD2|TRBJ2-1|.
CASSLAGASGNSYNEQFF
TGTGCCAGCAGCTTAGCGGGGGCTAGCGGGAACTCCTACAATGAGCAGTTCTTC
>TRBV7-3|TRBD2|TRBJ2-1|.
CASSLGTSNKAFF
TGTGCCAGCAGCTTAGGGACTAGCAATAAGGCGTTCTTC
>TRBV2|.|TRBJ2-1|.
CASSPADYNEQFF
TGTGCCAGCAGTCCGGCGGATTACAATGAGCAGTTCTTC
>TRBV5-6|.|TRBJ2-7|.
CASSWGVEQYF
TGTGCCAGCAGCTGGGGGGTGGAGCAGTACTTC
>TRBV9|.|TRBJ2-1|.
CASSAQGRRNEQFF
TGTGCCAGCAGCGCGCAGGGGAGAAGGAATGAGCAGTTCTTC